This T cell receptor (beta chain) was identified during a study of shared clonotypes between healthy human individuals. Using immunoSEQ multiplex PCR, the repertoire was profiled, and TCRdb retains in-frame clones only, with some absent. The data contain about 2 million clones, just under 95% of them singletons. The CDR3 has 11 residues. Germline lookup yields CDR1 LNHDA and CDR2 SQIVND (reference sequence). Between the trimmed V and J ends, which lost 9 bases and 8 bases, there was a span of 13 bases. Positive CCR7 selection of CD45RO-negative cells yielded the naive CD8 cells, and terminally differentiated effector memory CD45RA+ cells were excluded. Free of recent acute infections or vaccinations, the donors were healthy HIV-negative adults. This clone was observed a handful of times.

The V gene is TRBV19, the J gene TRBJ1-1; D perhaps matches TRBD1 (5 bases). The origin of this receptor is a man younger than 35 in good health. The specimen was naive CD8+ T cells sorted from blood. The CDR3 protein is CASSWGMEAFF. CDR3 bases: TGTGCCAGCAGTTGGGGGATGGAAGCTTTCTTT. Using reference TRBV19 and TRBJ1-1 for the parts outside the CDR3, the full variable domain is DGGITQSPKYLFRKEGQNVTLSCEQNLNHDAMYWYRQDPGQGLRLIYYSQIVNDFQKGDIAEGYSVSREKKESFPLTVTSAQKNPTAFYLCASSWGMEAFFGQGTRLTVV.